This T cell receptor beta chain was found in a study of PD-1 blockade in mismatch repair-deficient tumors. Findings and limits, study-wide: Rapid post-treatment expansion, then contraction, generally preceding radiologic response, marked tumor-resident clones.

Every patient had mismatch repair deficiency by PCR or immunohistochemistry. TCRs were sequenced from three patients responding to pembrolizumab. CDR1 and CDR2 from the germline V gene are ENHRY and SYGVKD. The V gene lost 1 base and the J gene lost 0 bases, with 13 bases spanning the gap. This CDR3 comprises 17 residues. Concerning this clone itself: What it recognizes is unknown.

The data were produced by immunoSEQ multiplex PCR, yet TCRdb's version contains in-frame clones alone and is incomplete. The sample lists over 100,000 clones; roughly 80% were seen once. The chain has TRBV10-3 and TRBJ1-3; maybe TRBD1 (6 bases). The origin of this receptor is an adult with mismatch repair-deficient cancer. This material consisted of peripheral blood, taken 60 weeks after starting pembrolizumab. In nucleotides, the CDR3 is TGTGCCATCAGTGAGTTGACGGGGGCGAGCTCTGGAAACACCATATATTTT. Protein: CAISELTGASSGNTIYF.